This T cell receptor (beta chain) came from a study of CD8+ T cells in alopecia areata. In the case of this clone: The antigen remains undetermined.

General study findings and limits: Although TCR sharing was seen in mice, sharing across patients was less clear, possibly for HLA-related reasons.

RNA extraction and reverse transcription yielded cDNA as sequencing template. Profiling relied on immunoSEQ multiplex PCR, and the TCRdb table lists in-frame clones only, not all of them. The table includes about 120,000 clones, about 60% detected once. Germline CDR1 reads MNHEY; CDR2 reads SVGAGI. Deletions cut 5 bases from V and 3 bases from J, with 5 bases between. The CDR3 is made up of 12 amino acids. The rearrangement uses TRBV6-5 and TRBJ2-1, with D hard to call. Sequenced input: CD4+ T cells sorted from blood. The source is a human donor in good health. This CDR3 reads CASSRSYNEQFF. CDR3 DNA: TGTGCCAGCAGTAGGAGCTACAATGAGCAGTTCTTC.